Detailed here is one T cell receptor (beta chain). The data belong to a study of blood T cell repertoires in COVID-19. The table came from immunoSEQ multiplex PCR; TCRdb's copy has only in-frame clones and leaves some out. The sample yields under 300,000 clones, 89% seen once. This CDR3 has 14 residues. V lost 3 bases to trimming and J lost 4 bases, with 12 bases between them. CDR1 and CDR2 (germline): SGHRS, YFSETQ. The genes are TRBV5-1 and TRBJ2-3, with D possibly TRBD1 on 5 matching bases. The TCR originated in a woman in her 40s who had recovered from COVID-19. The sample consisted of PBMCs or T cells enriched from blood (not recorded which). For the CDR3, the DNA is TGCGCCAGCAGCTCGAGCACAGGTGCAGATACGCAGTATTTT. This sequence encodes CASSSSTGADTQYF.